This T cell receptor beta chain appears in the sequencing data of a study of regulatory T cells in long-lasting Graves disease. Study information: The study counted Graves' disease as persistent given over 5 years of antithyroid drugs and positive TSH receptor antibodies. General study points: Having few samples may have compromised the accuracy. Comparison showed that persistent patients shared more public clonotypes (about 3,000) than new patients (966).

This CDR3 has 16 amino acids. V was pared by 5 bases and J by 4 bases, with 18 bases between. Germline V gene sequence: CDR1 MNHNS, CDR2 SASEGT. Concerning this clonotype: The antigen is unknown.

Sample time point: persistent/refractory GD, antithyroid drugs over 5 years with positive TRAb. PBMC-derived RNA was used for the TCR library. Each patient gave roughly 10 milliliters of EDTA-anticoagulated peripheral blood. Arm-PCR of CDR3 regions and iRepertoire HTBI primers were used to build TCR beta libraries. TCRdb recomputed calls from the multiplex PCR reads with MiXCR, one row per CDR3 protein. The sample includes roughly 500,000 distinct CDR3 sequences, around a fifth of them seen just once. The J gene is TRBJ1-5, the V gene TRBV6-1, with D perhaps TRBD1 (5 bases). Sequenced here: peripheral blood mononuclear cells (PBMCs), sampled when the disease was refractory, from a patient treated with antithyroid drugs. The receptor was isolated from a female donor with Graves disease. CDR3 DNA sequence: TGTGCCAGCAGTCGAGACGGGGGGGAATTAAATCAGCCCCAGCATTTT. It is translated as CASSRDGGELNQPQHF.